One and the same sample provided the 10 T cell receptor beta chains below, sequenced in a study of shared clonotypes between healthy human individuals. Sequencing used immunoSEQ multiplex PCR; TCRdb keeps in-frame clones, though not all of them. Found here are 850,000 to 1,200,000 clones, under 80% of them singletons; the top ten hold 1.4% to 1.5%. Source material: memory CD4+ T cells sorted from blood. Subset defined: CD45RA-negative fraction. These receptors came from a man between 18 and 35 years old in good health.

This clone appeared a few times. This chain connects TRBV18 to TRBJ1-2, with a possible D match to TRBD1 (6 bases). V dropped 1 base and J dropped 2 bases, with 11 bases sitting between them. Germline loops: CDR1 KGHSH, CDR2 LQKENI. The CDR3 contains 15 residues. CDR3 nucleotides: TGTGCCAGCTCACCACAATCCGGGGGCAACTATGGCTACACCTTC. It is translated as CASSPQSGGNYGYTF.

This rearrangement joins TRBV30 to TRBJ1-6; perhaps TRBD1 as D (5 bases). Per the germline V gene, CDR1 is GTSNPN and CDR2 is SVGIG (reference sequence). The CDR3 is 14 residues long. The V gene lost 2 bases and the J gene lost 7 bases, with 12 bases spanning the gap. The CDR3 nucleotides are TGTGCCTGGAGTCCTTGGGACCACAATTCACCCCTCCACTTT. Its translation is CAWSPWDHNSPLHF.

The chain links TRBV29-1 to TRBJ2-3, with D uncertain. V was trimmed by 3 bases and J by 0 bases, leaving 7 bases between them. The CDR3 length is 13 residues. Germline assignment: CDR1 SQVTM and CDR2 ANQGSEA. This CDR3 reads CSVEKQSTDTQYF. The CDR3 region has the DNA TGCAGCGTTGAGAAGCAGAGCACAGATACGCAGTATTTT.

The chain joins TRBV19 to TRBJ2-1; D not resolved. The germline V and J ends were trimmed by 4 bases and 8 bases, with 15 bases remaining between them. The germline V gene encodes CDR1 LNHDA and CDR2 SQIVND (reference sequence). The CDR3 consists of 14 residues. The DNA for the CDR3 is TGTGCCAGTAGTAGCCGACCTTCTTGGGATGAGCAGTTCTTC. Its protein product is CASSSRPSWDEQFF.

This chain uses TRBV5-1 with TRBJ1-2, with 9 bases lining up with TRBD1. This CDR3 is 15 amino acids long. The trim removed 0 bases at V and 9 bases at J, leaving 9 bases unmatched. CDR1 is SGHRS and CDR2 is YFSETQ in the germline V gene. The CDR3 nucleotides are TGCGCCAGCAGCTTGGGTACGGGACAGGGTGATAGCTACACCTTC. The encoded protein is CASSLGTGQGDSYTF.

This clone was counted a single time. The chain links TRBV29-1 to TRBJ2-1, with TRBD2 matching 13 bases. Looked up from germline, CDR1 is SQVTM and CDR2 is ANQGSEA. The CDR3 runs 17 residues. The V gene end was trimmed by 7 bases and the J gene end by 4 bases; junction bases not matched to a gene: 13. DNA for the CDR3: TGCAGCGCCGCCGGACTAGCGGGAGTTATGGCTTACAATGAGCAGTTCTTC. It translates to CSAAGLAGVMAYNEQFF.

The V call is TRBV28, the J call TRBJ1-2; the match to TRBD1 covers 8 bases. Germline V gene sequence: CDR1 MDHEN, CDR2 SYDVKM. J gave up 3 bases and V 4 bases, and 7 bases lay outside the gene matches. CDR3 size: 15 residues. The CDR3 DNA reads TGTGCCAGCAGTTCGCAGGGGGCAGGGGACTATGGCTACACCTTC. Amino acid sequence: CASSSQGAGDYGYTF.

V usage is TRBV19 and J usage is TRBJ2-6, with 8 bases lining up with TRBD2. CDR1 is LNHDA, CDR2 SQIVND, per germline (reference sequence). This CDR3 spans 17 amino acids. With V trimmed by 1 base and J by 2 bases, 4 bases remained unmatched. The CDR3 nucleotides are TGTGCCAGTAGTATAGGTCTAGCGGGTACTGGGGCCAACGTCCTGACTTTC. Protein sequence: CASSIGLAGTGANVLTF.

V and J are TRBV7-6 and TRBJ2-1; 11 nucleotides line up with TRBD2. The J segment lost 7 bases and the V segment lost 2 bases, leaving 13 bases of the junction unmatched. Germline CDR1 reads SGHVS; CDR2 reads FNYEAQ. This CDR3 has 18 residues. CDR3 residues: CASSLRGPKTSGMNEQFF. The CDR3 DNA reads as TGTGCCAGCAGCTTAAGGGGCCCAAAGACTAGCGGGATGAATGAGCAGTTCTTC.

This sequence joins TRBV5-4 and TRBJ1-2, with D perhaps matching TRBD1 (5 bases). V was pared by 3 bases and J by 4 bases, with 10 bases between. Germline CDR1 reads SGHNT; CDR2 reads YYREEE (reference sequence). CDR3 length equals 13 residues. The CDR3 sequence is CASSSQGTYGYTF. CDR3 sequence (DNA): TGTGCCAGCAGCTCGCAGGGAACCTATGGCTACACCTTC.